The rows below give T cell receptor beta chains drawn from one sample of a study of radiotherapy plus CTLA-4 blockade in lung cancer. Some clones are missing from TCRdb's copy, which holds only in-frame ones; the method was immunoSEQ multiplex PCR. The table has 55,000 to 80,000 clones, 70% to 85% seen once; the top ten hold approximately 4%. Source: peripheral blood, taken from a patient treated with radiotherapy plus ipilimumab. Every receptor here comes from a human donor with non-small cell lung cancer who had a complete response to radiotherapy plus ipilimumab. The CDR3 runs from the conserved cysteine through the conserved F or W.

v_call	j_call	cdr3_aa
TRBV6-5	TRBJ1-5	CASTYYRGGQPQHF
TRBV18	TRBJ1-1	CASSPSAASEAFF
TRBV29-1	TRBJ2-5	CSVEGTGGGETQYF
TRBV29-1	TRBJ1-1	CSVAKGRNTEAFF
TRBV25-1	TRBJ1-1	CASSTPRGTEAFF
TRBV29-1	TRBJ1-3	CSVELGISGNTIYF
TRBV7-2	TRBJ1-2	CASSLGGARVLTGYTF
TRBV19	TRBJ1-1	CASSGGLLNEAFF
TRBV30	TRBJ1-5	CAWSNSFNQPQHF
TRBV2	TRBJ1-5	CASSPGYSNQPQHF
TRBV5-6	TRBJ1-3	CASSSETGLGNTIYF
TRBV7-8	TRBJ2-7	CASSLDGGHFEQYF
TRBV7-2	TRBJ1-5	CASSQDSNQPQHF